Below, 29 T cell receptor beta chains from the same sample are listed, as sequenced in a study of early T cells in non-severe SARS-CoV-2 infection (dated by TCRdb to the early 2020s). Receptor libraries were prepared by 5' RACE. The run used a NextSeq 500. The public reads were reprocessed in TCRdb via fastp at Q25 and MiXCR, keeping in-frame beta chains. Entries that share a CDR3 protein sequence are merged under the most common genes and DNA. This sample lists tens of thousands of distinct CDR3 sequences; around 3.3% were detected once. The ten largest clones take up around 5.4% of the sample. The sample taken for sequencing was whole blood. These receptor sequences come from an adult who was a healthcare worker with PCR-confirmed SARS-CoV-2 infection or an uninfected control (not recorded which).

This clonotype was detected a few times. The chain links TRBV3-1 to TRBJ2-3; 10 bases fit TRBD2. Germline values: CDR1 LGHDT, CDR2 YNNKEL (reference sequence). Unmatched junction bases numbered 7, after V lost 1 base and J lost 3 bases. CDR3 length: 17 amino acids. The CDR3, as DNA: TGTGCCAGCAGCCAAGTGGGAGTGACTAGCGGGACAGATACGCAGTATTTT. Its translation is CASSQVGVTSGTDTQYF.

This clonotype has at least ten counts. The V and J genes are TRBV18 and TRBJ1-2, with D perhaps TRBD1 (5 bases). The CDR3 loop spans 16 amino acids. The germline V gene has CDR1 KGHSH and CDR2 LQKENI. The germline V and J ends were trimmed by 3 bases and 1 base, with 15 bases remaining between them. CDR3 sequence: CASSPFGQRFNYGYTF. DNA of the CDR3: TGTGCCAGCTCACCCTTCGGACAACGCTTTAACTATGGCTACACCTTC.

This clonotype was observed at least ten times. This chain links TRBV7-2 with TRBJ1-1, with TRBD1 matching over 11 bases. V lost 5 bases and J lost 7; bases outside the gene matches: 9. The germline CDR1 and CDR2 sequences are SGHTA and FQGNSA. The length of the CDR3 is 15 residues. The CDR3 here is CASSVDRGRLGEAFF. The CDR3 region has the DNA TGTGCCAGCAGCGTGGACAGGGGGCGCTTAGGTGAAGCTTTCTTT.

In its sample, this clonotype was seen many times. The chain recombines TRBV5-1 with TRBJ1-1; the D is unclear. The CDR3 covers 13 residues. The V gene's germline CDR1 is SGHRS and CDR2 YFSETQ. The germline V and J ends were trimmed by 2 bases and 6 bases, with 11 bases remaining between them. The CDR3 sequence is CASSLGPAAEAFF. In DNA, the CDR3 is TGCGCCAGCAGCTTAGGCCCGGCAGCTGAAGCTTTCTTT. The variable domain in full, completed from reference TRBV5-1 and TRBJ1-1, reads KAGVTQTPRYLIKTRGQQVTLSCSPISGHRSVSWYQQTPGQGLQFLFEYFSETQRNKGNFPGRFSGRQFSNSRSEMNVSTLELGDSALYLCASSLGPAAEAFFGQGTRLTVV.

Ten or more counts support this clonotype. The V gene is TRBV19, the J gene TRBJ2-2; D is undetermined. Germline CDR1 reads LNHDA; CDR2 reads SQIVND (reference sequence). The CDR3 consists of 12 residues. The germline V and J ends were trimmed by 5 bases and 3 bases, with 4 bases remaining between them. CDR3 coding DNA: TGTGCCAGTAGTCTGGACACCGGGGAGCTGTTTTTT. As protein: CASSLDTGELFF.

This clonotype was seen at least ten times. The rearrangement uses TRBV7-9 and TRBJ2-1, with D unclear. The CDR3 loop spans 12 amino acids. The germline V gene encodes CDR1 SEHNR and CDR2 FQNEAQ (reference sequence). Trimming removed 1 base at V and 8 bases at J, with 6 bases between. CDR3 region: CASSLVTYEQFF. The CDR3 nucleotides are TGTGCCAGCAGCTTAGTTACCTATGAGCAGTTCTTC.

The chain employs TRBV9 and TRBJ2-2; TRBD2 agrees at 9 bases. In germline, CDR1 is SGDLS, CDR2 YYNGEE. V lost 4 bases to trimming and J lost 6 bases; unmatched junction nucleotides: 10. The CDR3 sequence is 16 residues long. Written as DNA, the CDR3 is TGTGCCAGCAGCTTCTCTAGCGGGATTGTAGCCGGGGAGCTGTTTTTT. It yields the protein CASSFSSGIVAGELFF.

This clonotype was observed at least ten times. J is TRBJ2-5 and V is TRBV10-3; 10 bases map to TRBD2. V was pared by 3 bases and J by 2 bases, with 3 bases of the junction left unmatched. CDR1 and CDR2 from the germline V gene are ENHRY and SYGVKD. The CDR3 has 15 residues. For the CDR3, the DNA is TGTGCCATCAGTGACACACTAGCGGGGCAAGAGACCCAGTACTTC. Its translation: CAISDTLAGQETQYF.

This clonotype was recorded many times. The chain links TRBV18 to TRBJ1-5; the match to TRBD1 covers 9 bases. The germline CDR1 and CDR2 sequences are KGHSH and LQKENI. V lost 3 bases, J lost 0 bases, and 6 bases stayed unmatched. This CDR3 contains 17 residues. The CDR3 sequence is CASSPTGGRYSNQPQHF. The CDR3 DNA is TGTGCCAGCTCACCGACAGGGGGAAGGTATAGCAATCAGCCCCAGCATTTT.

The chain recombines TRBV29-1 with TRBJ2-5; 9 positions agree with TRBD2. Germline lookup yields CDR1 SQVTM and CDR2 ANQGSEA. The CDR3 has 16 residues. The J segment lost 2 bases and the V segment lost 8 bases, leaving 15 bases of the junction unmatched. The CDR3, as DNA: TGCAGCCCGAGAAGGTCTTTAGCGGGGGTTCAAGAGACCCAGTACTTC. Amino acids: CSPRRSLAGVQETQYF.

This clonotype was observed many times. The chain has TRBV20-1 and TRBJ2-7; TRBD2 agrees at 11 bases. Germline-derived CDR1 and CDR2 are DFQATT and SNEGSKA (reference sequence). J was trimmed by 7 bases and V by 4 bases; bases with no gene match: 6. This CDR3 has 13 amino acids. The CDR3 loop is CSATPLAGGEQYF. The CDR3 DNA sequence: TGCAGTGCTACCCCCCTAGCGGGAGGTGAGCAGTACTTC.

This clonotype was detected ten times or more. The V gene is TRBV7-9, the J gene TRBJ1-5; TRBD1 might be the D (5 bases). The CDR3 is 14 amino acids. Trimming took off 4 bases at V and 4 bases at J, with 11 bases between the two ends. The germline V gene encodes CDR1 SEHNR and CDR2 FQNEAQ (reference sequence). The CDR3 sequence: CASSSGTLNQPQHF. The CDR3 nucleotides read TGTGCCAGCAGCTCGGGGACTCTTAATCAGCCCCAGCATTTT.

This sequence joins TRBV6-4 and TRBJ2-3; the D gene is possibly TRBD2 (7 bases). V lost 6 bases, J lost 4 bases, and 17 bases lay in between. The CDR3 contains 15 residues. From germline, CDR1 is MRHNA and CDR2 SNTAGT. In DNA, the CDR3 is TGTGCCAGCAGGTTCGGTAGGGGGGGCGCAGATACGCAGTATTTT. This sequence encodes CASRFGRGGADTQYF.

This clonotype has at least ten counts. The rearrangement uses TRBV4-1 and TRBJ2-5; D call uncertain. The CDR3 is 15 amino acids. Germline V CDR1 and CDR2: MGHRA, YSYEKL. V was cut by 5 bases and J by 1 base, with 14 bases left in between. DNA of the CDR3: TGCGCCAGCAGCTTCTCCCCCCAGTTCCAAGAGACCCAGTACTTC. Its translation is CASSFSPQFQETQYF.

Many counts were recorded for this clonotype. The V call is TRBV4-1, the J call TRBJ1-2; TRBD1 matches at 10 bases. CDR1 and CDR2 (germline): MGHRA, YSYEKL. Germline trimming cut 2 bases from V and 7 bases from J; bases unmatched to any gene: 10. The CDR3 has 16 amino acids. This chain's CDR3 is CASSQFTGTGVSGYTF. In DNA, the CDR3 is TGCGCCAGCAGCCAATTCACCGGGACAGGGGTTTCTGGCTACACCTTC.

In this sample, this clonotype turned up many times. The rearrangement uses TRBV18 and TRBJ1-3, with 8 bases fitting TRBD1. CDR3 length: 16 amino acids. Germline V CDR1 and CDR2: KGHSH, LQKENI. V shed 4 bases and J 0 bases; nucleotides not matched to a gene: 5. As DNA, the CDR3 is TGTGCCAGCTCACAAGGACAGGGACTCTCTGGAAACACCATATATTTT. It yields the protein CASSQGQGLSGNTIYF. Using reference TRBV18 and TRBJ1-3 for the parts outside the CDR3, the full variable domain is NAGVMQNPRHLVRRRGQEARLRCSPMKGHSHVYWYRQLPEEGLKFMVYLQKENIIDESGMPKERFSAEFPKEGPSILRIQQVVRGDSAAYFCASSQGQGLSGNTIYFGEGSWLTVV.

This clonotype was counted many times. The chain links TRBV29-1 to TRBJ1-1, with D unresolved. The germline CDR1 and CDR2 sequences are SQVTM and ANQGSEA. The V end was cut by 3 bases, the J end by 0 bases, with 14 bases between. The CDR3 is 15 residues long. The CDR3 region has the DNA TGCAGCGTTGACCGGGTTTCCCTCATGAACACTGAAGCTTTCTTT. It yields the protein CSVDRVSLMNTEAFF.

This clonotype has a count of ten or more. The chain has TRBV4-1 and TRBJ1-6; D ambiguous. Germline V gene sequence: CDR1 MGHRA, CDR2 YSYEKL. CDR3 size: 17 residues. V lost 1 base and J lost 8, with 18 bases in between. CDR3: CASSQVDMGWLDSPLHF. The DNA for the CDR3 is TGCGCCAGCAGCCAAGTTGATATGGGATGGTTAGATTCACCCCTCCACTTT.

The sample holds many counts of this clonotype. The chain is built from TRBV9 and TRBJ2-7; the match to TRBD1 covers 7 bases. Looked up from germline, CDR1 is SGDLS and CDR2 is YYNGEE. The V and J ends lost 4 bases and 3 bases, in that order; junction bases with no gene match: 10. This CDR3 comprises 15 residues. The CDR3 protein is CASSPTGSEVYEQYF. Here the CDR3 DNA reads TGTGCCAGCAGCCCGACAGGGTCGGAAGTCTACGAGCAGTACTTC.

This clonotype was counted ten times or more. This chain uses TRBV7-2 with TRBJ2-3, with 11 bases identical to TRBD2. V was clipped by 5 bases and J by 0 bases; unmatched bases: 4. The CDR3 spans 16 residues. Germline V CDR1 and CDR2: SGHTA, FQGNSA. CDR3 DNA: TGTGCCAGCAGCCCTCTAGCGGGGGGCAGCACAGATACGCAGTATTTT. This sequence encodes CASSPLAGGSTDTQYF.

This clonotype was detected ten times or more. This chain connects TRBV7-6 to TRBJ2-5; either TRBD1 or TRBD2 may supply D (5 bases each). The V gene lost 3 bases and the J gene lost 4 bases, with 12 bases spanning the gap. This CDR3 has 14 amino acids. Germline CDR1 and CDR2: SGHVS and FNYEAQ. CDR3 bases: TGTGCCAGCAGCTTTCTGCAGGGACGAGAGACCCAGTACTTC. This sequence encodes CASSFLQGRETQYF. Based on the CDR3 plus reference TRBV7-6 and TRBJ2-5, the full variable domain is GAGVSQSPRYKVTKRGQDVALRCDPISGHVSLYWYRQALGQGPEFLTYFNYEAQQDKSGLPNDRFSAERPEGSISTLTIQRTEQRDSAMYRCASSFLQGRETQYFGPGTRLLVL.

This clonotype came up a few times. This chain links TRBV7-9 with TRBJ2-1; possible D gene TRBD2, 5 bases. V was pared by 5 bases and J by 8 bases, with 10 bases between. The CDR3 extends over 12 amino acids. Germline CDR1 is SEHNR and CDR2 is FQNEAQ (reference sequence). The CDR3, as DNA: TGTGCCAGCAGCCCGGGAACGTATGAGCAGTTCTTC. Translation: CASSPGTYEQFF.

In its sample, this clonotype was seen many times. The V and J genes are TRBV20-1 and TRBJ2-3; 13 bases are a match to TRBD2. With 3 bases clipped from V and 3 bases from J, the junction kept 12 bases outside the gene matches. The CDR3 covers 18 residues. Germline CDR1 reads DFQATT; CDR2 reads SNEGSKA (reference sequence). The CDR3 is CSASKGLAGTMLTDTQYF. For the CDR3, the DNA is TGCAGTGCTAGTAAGGGACTAGCGGGAACGATGTTGACAGATACGCAGTATTTT.

This clonotype was found many times. The chain links TRBV7-8 to TRBJ1-4; 10 bases are a match to TRBD1. Trimming removed 4 bases from V and 8 bases from J; junction bases left unmatched: 13. Germline V gene data show CDR1 as SGHVS and CDR2 as FQNEAQ. The CDR3 runs to 17 residues. The CDR3 coding sequence is TGTGCCAGCAGCTCCCGGGACAGGGGCGGAGGGGGCGAAAAACTGTTTTTT. Protein: CASSSRDRGGGGEKLFF. Full variable domain (rest looked up from reference TRBV7-8 and TRBJ1-4): GAGVSQSPRYKVAKRGQDVALRCDPISGHVSLFWYQQALGQGPEFLTYFQNEAQLDKSGLPSDRFFAERPEGSVSTLKIQRTQQEDSAVYLCASSSRDRGGGGEKLFFGSGTQLSVL.

J is TRBJ2-7 and V is TRBV7-8; no clear D gene. The CDR3 sequence is 13 residues long. Trimming removed 1 base at V and 5 bases at J, with 9 bases between. Germline CDR1 reads SGHVS; CDR2 reads FQNEAQ. CDR3 protein: CASSLDEAHEQYF. The CDR3 nucleotides are TGTGCCAGCAGCTTAGACGAGGCCCACGAGCAGTACTTC.

This clonotype was detected ten times or more. The chain links TRBV7-9 to TRBJ1-3, with no clear D. This CDR3 contains 13 residues. Looked up from germline, CDR1 is SEHNR and CDR2 is FQNEAQ (reference sequence). The V gene lost 10 bases and the J gene lost 2 bases, with 12 bases spanning the gap. CDR3 DNA: TGTGCCATCAGGACGCGCGCTGGAAACACCATATATTTT. The encoded protein is CAIRTRAGNTIYF.

This clonotype occurred many times. J is TRBJ2-2 and V is TRBV15; D may correspond to TRBD1 or TRBD2 (5 bases each). This CDR3 contains 16 residues. V gave up 0 bases and J gave up 4 bases, with 12 bases separating them. Germline V CDR1 and CDR2: LNHNV, YYDKDF (reference sequence). The CDR3 loop is CATSRDQGRSTGELFF. The DNA of the CDR3 is TGTGCCACCAGCAGAGATCAGGGACGGAGCACCGGGGAGCTGTTTTTT.

This clonotype was seen many times. The V and J genes are TRBV5-1 and TRBJ1-2, with a possible D match to TRBD1 (5 bases). The CDR3 loop spans 13 amino acids. CDR1 and CDR2 (germline): SGHRS, YFSETQ. Trimming took off 5 bases at V and 4 bases at J, with 12 bases between the two ends. The CDR3 loop reads CASRSDQGYGYTF. The CDR3, as DNA: TGCGCCAGCAGGAGTGATCAGGGCTATGGCTACACCTTC.

This clonotype was observed many times. The chain uses TRBV5-7 and TRBJ2-5, with D possibly TRBD2 on 5 matching bases. TRBV5-7 is noted as an ORF with a role that remains uncertain. CDR3 length: 16 residues. V shed 4 bases and J shed 1 base, with 17 bases lying between them. CDR3 residues: CASSHRPRTSQETQYF. The CDR3 bases are TGTGCCAGCAGCCATAGGCCAAGGACTTCCCAAGAGACCCAGTACTTC.